These 24 T cell receptor beta chains were sequenced from one sample in a study of B cell selection in AIRE deficiency. The protocol was immunoSEQ multiplex PCR, while the TCRdb copy is restricted to in-frame clones and leaves out a portion. The table lists under 30,000 clones, about 96% of them singletons. CD4+CD127+ cells were sorted as the conventional CD4 T cells. The source material was conventional CD4+ T cells sorted from PBMCs. These receptors all come from a human donor with AIRE deficiency.

A word on this clone: At the DNA level, this CDR3 is encoded by other sequences in the same sample as well. The chain joins TRBV6-5 to TRBJ2-7; TRBD2 aligns across 13 bases. Germline-derived CDR1 and CDR2 are MNHEY and SVGAGI. CDR3 length equals 15 residues. J gave up 9 bases and V 3 bases, and 8 bases lay outside the gene matches. CDR3 sequence: CASSYVGTSGIGQYF. The CDR3 bases are TGTGCCAGCAGTTATGTCGGGACTAGCGGGATTGGGCAGTACTTC.

The chain employs TRBV18 and TRBJ2-1, with D possibly being TRBD2 (5 bases). Between the trimmed V and J ends, which lost 3 bases and 0 bases, there was a span of 12 bases. The V gene's germline CDR1 is KGHSH and CDR2 LQKENI. CDR3 length: 16 residues. The CDR3 sequence: CASSPMAGSSYNEQFF. As DNA, the CDR3 is TGTGCCAGCTCACCGATGGCGGGTAGCTCCTACAATGAGCAGTTCTTC.

This rearrangement joins TRBV7-3 to TRBJ2-2; D remains unclear. V was clipped by 0 bases and J by 5 bases, with 13 bases between them. The CDR3 contains 16 residues. Germline CDR1 is SGHTA and CDR2 is FQGTGA. The CDR3 DNA sequence: TGTGCCAGCAGCTTAACCCCCTCGTTAGGGACCGGGGAGCTGTTTTTT. It yields the protein CASSLTPSLGTGELFF. Looking up the rest from reference TRBV7-3 and TRBJ2-2 gives the full variable domain: GAGVSQTPSNKVTEKGKYVELRCDPISGHTALYWYRQSLGQGPEFLIYFQGTGAADDSGLPNDRFFAVRPEGSVSTLKIQRTERGDSAVYLCASSLTPSLGTGELFFGEGSRLTVL.

The CDR3 sequence: CASTIQGGETQYF. The CDR3 DNA is TGTGCCAGCACTATACAGGGGGGAGAGACCCAGTACTTC. The chain links TRBV28 to TRBJ2-5; 8 nucleotides line up with TRBD1. This CDR3 spans 13 amino acids. The J segment lost 4 bases and the V segment lost 7 bases, leaving 5 bases of the junction unmatched. CDR1 and CDR2 (germline): MDHEN, SYDVKM.

The chain has TRBV28 and TRBJ2-7, with TRBD1 identical over 7 bases. V shed 5 bases and J 2 bases; nucleotides not matched to a gene: 0. Germline V lookup: CDR1 MDHEN, CDR2 SYDVKM. This CDR3 is built from 12 residues. The CDR3 loop reads CASSGTAYEQYF. CDR3 bases: TGTGCCAGCAGTGGGACAGCCTACGAGCAGTACTTC.

The chain recombines TRBV20-1 with TRBJ1-5; perhaps TRBD1 as D (5 bases). This CDR3 is built from 11 residues. Germline CDR1 and CDR2: DFQATT and SNEGSKA (reference sequence). V was clipped by 5 bases and J by 8 bases, with 10 bases between them. This CDR3 reads CSARVGEPQHF. The CDR3 DNA follows: TGCAGTGCTCGCGTGGGGGAGCCCCAGCATTTT.

V gene TRBV6-1 combines with J gene TRBJ2-1; 8 positions agree with TRBD1. Germline V CDR1 and CDR2: MNHNS, SASEGT. The CDR3 is 15 residues long. V dropped 7 bases and J dropped 5; count of bases not matched to a gene: 10. CDR3 amino acids: CASIEVGQANNEQFF. DNA for the CDR3: TGTGCCAGCATAGAAGTGGGACAGGCCAACAATGAGCAGTTCTTC.

This clone was observed once. The chain has TRBV15 and TRBJ2-1; TRBD2 agrees at 10 bases. Trimming removed 3 bases from V and 12 bases from J; junction bases left unmatched: 17. The CDR3 loop spans 17 amino acids. CDR1 is LNHNV, CDR2 YYDKDF, per germline (reference sequence). CDR3 protein: CATSSQKWSSGSNPQFF. DNA for the CDR3: TGTGCCACCAGCAGCCAAAAATGGTCTAGCGGGAGTAATCCGCAGTTCTTC.

On this clone: Germline is not matched at one junction end, which may reflect a read error. The sample carries other DNA sequences with the same CDR3. The chain is built from TRBV19 and TRBJ1-2; D is uncertain. The CDR3 has 16 amino acids. Germline values: CDR1 LNHDA, CDR2 SQIVND (reference sequence). The CDR3 sequence: CASSMSTSWGNYGYTF. CDR3 in DNA: TGTGCCAGCAGTATGTCGACATCCTGGGGTAACTATGGCTACACCTTC.

CDR3 region: CASSQARDWSSYEQYF. The CDR3 nucleotides are TGCGCCAGCAGCCAAGCACGGGACTGGAGCTCCTACGAGCAGTACTTC. V and J are TRBV4-3 and TRBJ2-7; tentatively, D is TRBD2 (6 bases). There are 16 residues in the CDR3. Trimming stripped 1 base from V and 0 bases from J, with 13 bases between. The germline gives CDR1 LGHNA, CDR2 YSLEER.

The chain recombines TRBV7-9 with TRBJ1-4; D unresolved. V shed 2 bases and J shed 4 bases, with 8 bases lying between them. Germline V gene lookup returns CDR1 SEHNR and CDR2 FQNEAQ (reference sequence). The CDR3 runs 14 residues. The CDR3 DNA reads as TGTGCCAGCAGCTTACTCCTAAATAATGAAAAACTGTTTTTT. Translating it yields CASSLLLNNEKLFF.

This chain connects TRBV7-9 to TRBJ2-3, with D uncertain. CDR1 SEHNR and CDR2 FQNEAQ come from the germline V gene (reference sequence). The CDR3 length is 11 residues. The V gene lost 5 bases and the J gene lost 5 bases, with 5 bases spanning the gap. CDR3 coding DNA: TGTGCCAGCAGCCAGCAAGATACGCAGTATTTT. Translating gives CASSQQDTQYF.

The J gene is TRBJ1-2, the V gene TRBV9, with D possibly being TRBD1 (5 bases). The CDR3 has 15 residues. Germline V gene sequence: CDR1 SGDLS, CDR2 YYNGEE. Trimming removed 3 bases at V and 3 bases at J, with 15 bases between. CDR3 bases: TGTGCCAGCAGCGGGGACCTCAACCTAGACTATGGCTACACCTTC. It codes for CASSGDLNLDYGYTF.

This rearrangement joins TRBV27 to TRBJ1-2; no clear D gene. Trimming removed 3 bases at V and 7 bases at J, with 12 bases between. The CDR3 extends over 13 amino acids. Germline V gene lookup returns CDR1 MNHEY and CDR2 SMNVEV (reference sequence). The CDR3 here is CASSLSYNSGYTF. The CDR3 region has the DNA TGTGCCAGCAGTTTGTCCTACAATTCTGGCTACACCTTC.

V and J are TRBV6-1 and TRBJ1-2, with D possibly being TRBD1 (6 bases). The V and J ends lost 7 bases and 8 bases respectively, with 23 bases between them. CDR3 length equals 15 residues. CDR1 is MNHNS and CDR2 is SASEGT in the germline V gene. The DNA of the CDR3 is TGTGCCAGCACCCCAGTCGGGACATCGAGAGGAGGCTACACCTTC. This sequence encodes CASTPVGTSRGGYTF.

V and J are TRBV28 and TRBJ1-6; possibly TRBD1 for D (6 bases). This CDR3 is 16 amino acids long. The ends were cut back, 1 base at V and 10 bases at J, with 17 bases in the middle. CDR1 and CDR2 from the germline V gene are MDHEN and SYDVKM. The CDR3: CASSLSTPGGGSPLHF. The CDR3, as DNA: TGTGCCAGCAGTTTATCTACGCCCGGGGGGGGCTCACCCCTCCACTTT. Looking up the rest from reference TRBV28 and TRBJ1-6 gives the full variable domain: DVKVTQSSRYLVKRTGEKVFLECVQDMDHENMFWYRQDPGLGLRLIYFSYDVKMKEKGDIPEGYSVSREKKERFSLILESASTNQTSMYLCASSLSTPGGGSPLHFGNGTRLTVT.

The chain has TRBV19 and TRBJ1-2; maybe TRBD1 (6 bases). Germline V gives CDR1 LNHDA, CDR2 SQIVND (reference sequence). V lost 3 bases to trimming and J lost 0 bases, with 17 bases between them. This CDR3 has 17 residues. Here the CDR3 reads CASSIRTGTNANYGYTF. DNA for the CDR3: TGTGCCAGTAGTATTAGAACAGGGACAAACGCTAACTATGGCTACACCTTC.

The rearrangement uses TRBV10-3 and TRBJ1-2, with unresolved D. Trimming shortened V by 7 bases and J by 2 bases, and 11 bases separated the two germline ends. Germline CDR1 reads ENHRY; CDR2 reads SYGVKD. The length of the CDR3 is 13 residues. CDR3 nucleotides: TGTGCCATCACCAGCAATGAAAACTATGGCTACACCTTC. It is translated as CAITSNENYGYTF.

The chain is built from TRBV10-3 and TRBJ1-3; D is uncertain. The CDR3 contains 12 residues. Trimming left V 4 bases short and J 9 bases short, with 10 bases between. Germline V lookup: CDR1 ENHRY, CDR2 SYGVKD. As DNA, the CDR3 is TGTGCCATCAGTGGCCCCTCCGGCACCATATATTTT. Encoded protein: CAISGPSGTIYF.

CDR3 residues: CASSQNLGLAGAKNIQYF. The DNA for the CDR3 is TGCGCCAGCAGCCAAAATCTTGGACTAGCGGGAGCCAAAAACATTCAGTACTTC. The rearrangement links TRBV4-3 to TRBJ2-4; 11 positions agree with TRBD2. This CDR3 has 18 amino acids. The V gene's germline CDR1 is LGHNA and CDR2 YSLEER. V trimming: 2 bases; J trimming: 0 bases; junction bases outside the gene matches: 6.

The V call is TRBV28, the J call TRBJ2-2, with D maybe TRBD1 (6 bases). The CDR3 has 18 amino acids. V lost 3 bases and J lost 0, with 17 bases in between. Germline V gene sequence: CDR1 MDHEN, CDR2 SYDVKM. The CDR3 is CASSFAASGAPNTGELFF. CDR3 bases: TGTGCCAGCAGTTTTGCCGCCTCAGGGGCTCCGAACACCGGGGAGCTGTTTTTT. Based on the CDR3 plus reference TRBV28 and TRBJ2-2, the full variable domain is DVKVTQSSRYLVKRTGEKVFLECVQDMDHENMFWYRQDPGLGLRLIYFSYDVKMKEKGDIPEGYSVSREKKERFSLILESASTNQTSMYLCASSFAASGAPNTGELFFGEGSRLTVL.

This chain uses TRBV7-9 with TRBJ1-1; 7 positions agree with TRBD1. Germline assignment: CDR1 SEHNR and CDR2 FQNEAQ (reference sequence). V lost 5 bases and J lost 5; bases outside the gene matches: 11. CDR3 length: 15 residues. CDR3 DNA: TGTGCCAGCAGCCAAACTTCGACAGGGAGTACTGAAGCTTTCTTT. Translation gives CASSQTSTGSTEAFF. Full variable domain (remainder filled in from reference TRBV7-9 and TRBJ1-1): DTGVSQNPRHKITKRGQNVTFRCDPISEHNRLYWYRQTLGQGPEFLTYFQNEAQLEKSRLLSDRFSAERPKGSFSTLEIQRTEQGDSAMYLCASSQTSTGSTEAFFGQGTRLTVV.

The chain is built from TRBV18 and TRBJ2-3, with TRBD2 identical over 7 bases. Germline loops: CDR1 KGHSH, CDR2 LQKENI. The ends lost 1 base at V and 4 bases at J; junction bases unmatched: 2. The CDR3 is 14 amino acids. CDR3 DNA sequence: TGTGCCAGCTCACCACAGCGGGATGCAGATACGCAGTATTTT. Translated, it gives CASSPQRDADTQYF.

The chain is built from TRBV5-1 and TRBJ2-3; 8 bases fit TRBD2. The ends lost 4 bases at V and 3 bases at J; junction bases unmatched: 7. The CDR3 runs 15 residues. Germline V gives CDR1 SGHRS, CDR2 YFSETQ. CDR3 amino acids: CASSPSGLGTDTQYF. The CDR3 nucleotides read TGCGCCAGCAGCCCGTCGGGACTAGGAACAGATACGCAGTATTTT. The complete variable domain, with remaining parts taken from reference TRBV5-1 and TRBJ2-3, reads KAGVTQTPRYLIKTRGQQVTLSCSPISGHRSVSWYQQTPGQGLQFLFEYFSETQRNKGNFPGRFSGRQFSNSRSEMNVSTLELGDSALYLCASSPSGLGTDTQYFGPGTRLTVL.